The present TCR beta chain was sequenced within a study of blood T cell repertoires in COVID-19. Original analysis: Counts of nucleated cells, estimated from reference gene primer amplification, were obtained. Clones were read by immunoSEQ multiplex PCR, and TCRdb kept only the in-frame ones, dropping some. The V and J calls and the clone size are those of that table, but D and trimming were determined from the DNA. Seen here are about 140,000 clones, roughly four fifths observed once, and the top ten hold approximately 9%. V was cut by 6 bases and J by 4 bases, with 13 bases left in between. The CDR3 covers 14 residues.

The source is a woman between 45 and 60 years old with active or convalescent COVID-19. This sequence joins TRBV6-7 and TRBJ1-3; weak D call: TRBD1 (5 bases). TRBV6-7 is given ORF status, its function remaining uncertain. The material sequenced was peripheral blood. The CDR3 region is CASRWGESGNTIYF. Written as DNA, the CDR3 is TGTGCCAGCAGATGGGGGGAATCGGGAAACACCATATATTTT.